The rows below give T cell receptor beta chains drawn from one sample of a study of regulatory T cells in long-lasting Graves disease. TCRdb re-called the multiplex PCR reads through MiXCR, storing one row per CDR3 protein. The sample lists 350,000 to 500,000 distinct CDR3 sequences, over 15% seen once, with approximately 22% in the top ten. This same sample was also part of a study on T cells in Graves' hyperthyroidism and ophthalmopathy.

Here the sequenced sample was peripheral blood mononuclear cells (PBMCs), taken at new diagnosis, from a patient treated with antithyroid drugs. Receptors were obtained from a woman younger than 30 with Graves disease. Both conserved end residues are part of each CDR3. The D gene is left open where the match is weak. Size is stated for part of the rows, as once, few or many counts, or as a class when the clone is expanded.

CDR3 protein: CASSQSGGTLTEAFF
CDR3 DNA: TGCGCCAGCAGCCAGTCAGGGGGGACTTTGACTGAAGCTTTCTTT
D gene: TRBD1
clone size: .
J gene: TRBJ1-1
V gene: TRBV4-3

CDR3 protein: CASSSDLGFNEGLQETQYF
CDR3 DNA: TGTGCCAGCAGTTCCGACCTGGGATTTAATGAAGGGCTCCAAGAGACCCAGTACTTC
D gene: .
clone size: many
J gene: TRBJ2-5
V gene: TRBV3-1

CDR3 protein: CASSSPDREETQYF
CDR3 DNA: TGTGCCAGCAGTTCCCCGGACAGGGAAGAGACCCAGTACTTC
D gene: TRBD1
clone size: many
J gene: TRBJ2-5
V gene: TRBV27

CDR3 protein: CASSPTPTGTITYEQYF
CDR3 DNA: TGTGCCAGCAGCCCAACCCCAACCGGGACAATCACCTACGAGCAGTACTTC
D gene: .
clone size: many
J gene: TRBJ2-7
V gene: TRBV5-6

CDR3 protein: CASGHGTSGYEQYF
CDR3 DNA: TGTGCCAGCGGCCACGGGACTAGCGGCTACGAGCAGTACTTC
D gene: TRBD2
clone size: few
J gene: TRBJ2-7
V gene: TRBV14

CDR3 protein: CSLLAQASTDTQYF
CDR3 DNA: TGCAGCCTCCTAGCTCAAGCTAGCACAGATACGCAGTATTTT
D gene: .
clone size: few
J gene: TRBJ2-3
V gene: TRBV29-1

CDR3 protein: CSVDTSSSYEQYF
CDR3 DNA: TGCAGCGTTGACACGAGTAGCTCCTACGAGCAGTACTTC
D gene: .
clone size: .
J gene: TRBJ2-7
V gene: TRBV29-1

CDR3 protein: CASSLWGQGRAPYNEQFF
CDR3 DNA: TGTGCCAGCAGTTTATGGGGACAGGGGAGAGCTCCTTACAATGAGCAGTTCTTC
D gene: TRBD1
clone size: few
J gene: TRBJ2-1
V gene: TRBV12-3/TRBV12-4

CDR3 protein: CASSLFAGIYEQYF
CDR3 DNA: TGTGCCAGCAGTTTGTTCGCGGGAATCTACGAGCAGTACTTC
D gene: .
clone size: few
J gene: TRBJ2-7
V gene: TRBV27

CDR3 protein: CASSRSQGAASTDTQYF
CDR3 DNA: TGTGCCAGCAGCAGATCACAGGGGGCGGCGAGCACAGATACGCAGTATTTT
D gene: TRBD1
clone size: many
J gene: TRBJ2-3
V gene: TRBV12-3/TRBV12-4

CDR3 protein: CASTELAGGPDEQYF
CDR3 DNA: TGTGCCAGCACGGAGTTAGCGGGAGGGCCTGACGAGCAGTACTTC
D gene: TRBD2
clone size: many
J gene: TRBJ2-7
V gene: TRBV6-2/TRBV6-3

CDR3 protein: CASSLAGKSSYNEQFF
CDR3 DNA: TGCGCCAGCAGCTTGGCGGGGAAAAGCTCCTACAATGAGCAGTTCTTC
D gene: .
clone size: many
J gene: TRBJ2-1
V gene: TRBV5-1

CDR3 protein: CASRKIGGETQYF
CDR3 DNA: TGTGCCAGCAGGAAAATAGGGGGAGAGACCCAGTACTTC
D gene: .
clone size: .
J gene: TRBJ2-5
V gene: TRBV5-6

CDR3 protein: CASSQEDTPSYEQYF
CDR3 DNA: TGTGCCAGCAGCCAAGAGGACACCCCCTCCTACGAGCAGTACTTC
D gene: .
clone size: .
J gene: TRBJ2-7
V gene: TRBV3-1

CDR3 protein: CASSLSRQYTEAFF
CDR3 DNA: TGTGCCAGCAGTTTATCGAGACAGTACACTGAAGCTTTCTTT
D gene: .
clone size: few
J gene: TRBJ1-1
V gene: TRBV27

CDR3 protein: CASSLLAGGTNEQFF
CDR3 DNA: TGTGCCAGCAGCTTACTAGCGGGAGGGACCAATGAGCAGTTCTTC
D gene: TRBD2
clone size: many
J gene: TRBJ2-1
V gene: TRBV7-2

CDR3 protein: CASSLWTSGEGEQFF
CDR3 DNA: TGTGCCAGCAGTTTATGGACTAGCGGGGAGGGGGAGCAGTTCTTC
D gene: TRBD2
clone size: .
J gene: TRBJ2-1
V gene: TRBV27

CDR3 protein: CASRTENYGYTF
CDR3 DNA: TGTGCCAGCAGGACCGAGAACTATGGCTACACCTTC
D gene: .
clone size: many
J gene: TRBJ1-2
V gene: TRBV12-3/TRBV12-4

CDR3 protein: CSARDLGSSYNEQFF
CDR3 DNA: TGCAGTGCTAGGGATCTCGGGAGCTCCTACAATGAGCAGTTCTTC
D gene: .
clone size: many
J gene: TRBJ2-1
V gene: TRBV20-1

CDR3 protein: CASSSGNRLGNTEAFF
CDR3 DNA: TGTGCCAGCAGTTCCGGAAACAGGCTCGGGAACACTGAAGCTTTCTTT
D gene: .
clone size: .
J gene: TRBJ1-1
V gene: TRBV28

CDR3 protein: CASGWGIGNTIYF
CDR3 DNA: TGTGCCAGCGGCTGGGGTATTGGAAACACCATATATTTT
D gene: .
clone size: few
J gene: TRBJ1-3
V gene: TRBV27

CDR3 protein: CASLGQTYEQYF
CDR3 DNA: TGTGCCAGCTTGGGACAGACCTACGAGCAGTACTTC
D gene: TRBD1
clone size: many
J gene: TRBJ2-7
V gene: TRBV7-9

CDR3 protein: CASSPGLAGGTDTQYF
CDR3 DNA: TGTGCCAGCAGCCCCGGACTAGCGGGGGGCACAGATACGCAGTATTTT
D gene: TRBD2
clone size: many
J gene: TRBJ2-3
V gene: TRBV7-9

CDR3 protein: CASTLVAGGTYEQYF
CDR3 DNA: TGTGCCAGCACCCTTGTGGCAGGGGGAACCTACGAGCAGTACTTC
D gene: TRBD1
clone size: few
J gene: TRBJ2-7
V gene: TRBV28

CDR3 protein: CSVDALEGETQYF
CDR3 DNA: TGCAGCGTTGATGCCCTCGAGGGGGAGACCCAGTACTTC
D gene: .
clone size: few
J gene: TRBJ2-5
V gene: TRBV29-1

CDR3 protein: CASSEVSYTGELFF
CDR3 DNA: TGTGCCAGCAGTGAAGTGAGTTACACCGGGGAGCTGTTTTTT
D gene: .
clone size: few
J gene: TRBJ2-2
V gene: TRBV6-1

CDR3 protein: CSARATGTGGYGYTF
CDR3 DNA: TGCAGTGCTAGGGCAACCGGGACAGGCGGCTATGGCTACACCTTC
D gene: TRBD1
clone size: many
J gene: TRBJ1-2
V gene: TRBV20-1

CDR3 protein: CASMKGGMVYEQYF
CDR3 DNA: TGTGCCAGCATGAAAGGGGGCATGGTTTACGAGCAGTACTTC
D gene: TRBD1
clone size: many
J gene: TRBJ2-7
V gene: TRBV28

CDR3 protein: CASSLDNSEQYF
CDR3 DNA: TGTGCCAGCAGTTTAGATAATTCAGAGCAGTACTTC
D gene: .
clone size: many
J gene: TRBJ2-7
V gene: TRBV12-3/TRBV12-4

CDR3 protein: CSARGILAGVSADTQYF
CDR3 DNA: TGCAGTGCTAGAGGGATACTAGCGGGAGTCTCTGCAGATACGCAGTATTTT
D gene: TRBD2
clone size: few
J gene: TRBJ2-3
V gene: TRBV20-1

CDR3 protein: CSARDRELLEYTDTQYF
CDR3 DNA: TGCAGTGCTCGGGACAGGGAACTGTTGGAATACACAGATACGCAGTATTTT
D gene: TRBD1
clone size: many
J gene: TRBJ2-3
V gene: TRBV20-1

CDR3 protein: CASSGRPSYRVVQDEQFF
CDR3 DNA: TGTGCCAGCAGCGGAAGACCCTCGTACAGGGTTGTTCAGGATGAGCAGTTCTTC
D gene: .
clone size: many
J gene: TRBJ2-1
V gene: TRBV6-1

CDR3 protein: CASSPPGLAGTGELFF
CDR3 DNA: TGTGCCAGCAGCCCCCCGGGACTAGCGGGAACCGGGGAGCTGTTTTTT
D gene: TRBD2
clone size: few
J gene: TRBJ2-2
V gene: TRBV28

CDR3 protein: CSARGTGSYEQYF
CDR3 DNA: TGCAGTGCAAGAGGGACAGGGAGCTACGAGCAGTACTTC
D gene: TRBD1
clone size: many
J gene: TRBJ2-7
V gene: TRBV20-1

CDR3 protein: CSVEGGGNTGELFF
CDR3 DNA: TGCAGCGTTGAAGGGGGCGGAAACACCGGGGAGCTGTTTTTT
D gene: .
clone size: many
J gene: TRBJ2-2
V gene: TRBV29-1

CDR3 protein: CSVVTRGDYGYTF
CDR3 DNA: TGCAGCGTTGTTACGCGGGGGGACTATGGCTACACCTTC
D gene: .
clone size: many
J gene: TRBJ1-2
V gene: TRBV29-1

CDR3 protein: CASRTRRRTDTQYF
CDR3 DNA: TGTGCCAGCCGGACACGCCGTCGCACAGATACGCAGTATTTT
D gene: .
clone size: many
J gene: TRBJ2-3
V gene: TRBV28

CDR3 protein: CASSPASDKTQYF
CDR3 DNA: TGTGCCAGCAGCCCAGCGTCAGATAAGACCCAGTACTTC
D gene: .
clone size: many
J gene: TRBJ2-5
V gene: TRBV11-3

CDR3 protein: CASSYSGLGARVYEQYF
CDR3 DNA: TGTGCCAGCAGTTACTCGGGTTTAGGGGCCCGGGTTTACGAGCAGTACTTC
D gene: .
clone size: .
J gene: TRBJ2-7
V gene: TRBV6-5

CDR3 protein: CAVTGQTGYTF
CDR3 DNA: TGTGCCGTGACAGGGCAGACTGGCTACACCTTC
D gene: TRBD1
clone size: few
J gene: TRBJ1-2
V gene: TRBV10-3

CDR3 protein: CASRLGTGPAFF
CDR3 DNA: TGTGCCAGCAGGTTAGGGACAGGCCCGGCTTTCTTT
D gene: TRBD1
clone size: many
J gene: TRBJ1-1
V gene: TRBV11-2

CDR3 protein: CSVARDGRQETQYF
CDR3 DNA: TGCAGCGTTGCCCGGGACGGAAGACAAGAGACCCAGTACTTC
D gene: .
clone size: many
J gene: TRBJ2-5
V gene: TRBV29-1

CDR3 protein: CSAIRNYEQYF
CDR3 DNA: TGCAGTGCCATTAGGAATTACGAGCAGTACTTC
D gene: .
clone size: many
J gene: TRBJ2-7
V gene: TRBV20-1

CDR3 protein: CASSSPGLAGAGELFF
CDR3 DNA: TGTGCCAGTAGTAGCCCGGGACTAGCGGGAGCCGGGGAGCTGTTTTTT
D gene: TRBD2
clone size: few
J gene: TRBJ2-2
V gene: TRBV19